One and the same sample provided the 16 T cell receptor beta chains below, sequenced in a study of regulatory T cells in long-lasting Graves disease. CDR3 regions were amplified by Arm-PCR using iRepertoire HTBI primers to build TCR beta libraries. One entry per CDR3 protein results from TCRdb running MiXCR on the multiplex PCR reads. Altogether 400,000 to 500,000 distinct CDR3 sequences are present, around 15% being singletons, with the ten largest covering over 15%. Noted time point: newly diagnosed GD, antithyroid drugs for less than 3 months. RNA from PBMCs was the source of the TCR library. This sample also belongs to another study, concerning T cells in Graves' hyperthyroidism and ophthalmopathy.

The sequenced sample was peripheral blood mononuclear cells (PBMCs), obtained at new diagnosis, from a patient treated with antithyroid drugs. These receptors all come from a woman between 45 and 65 years old with Graves disease.

In this sample, this clonotype turned up many times. The chain employs TRBV7-3 and TRBJ2-3; 8 bases match TRBD1. This CDR3 has 14 residues. The V gene end was trimmed by 2 bases and the J gene end by 5 bases; junction bases not matched to a gene: 3. Germline CDR1 and CDR2: SGHTA and FQGTGA. The CDR3 sequence: CASSLQGARDTQYF. Written as DNA, the CDR3 is TGTGCCAGCAGCTTACAGGGGGCTCGAGATACGCAGTATTTT. Looking up the rest from reference TRBV7-3 and TRBJ2-3 gives the full variable domain: GAGVSQTPSNKVTEKGKYVELRCDPISGHTALYWYRQSLGQGPEFLIYFQGTGAADDSGLPNDRFFAVRPEGSVSTLKIQRTERGDSAVYLCASSLQGARDTQYFGPGTRLTVL.

This clonotype was seen more than once but under ten times. A much bigger clone sits one base away, suggesting this may be a read error. This chain connects TRBV12-3 or TRBV12-4 to TRBJ1-1; no definite D call. V was cut by 6 bases and J by 1 base, with 9 bases left in between. CDR3 length: 13 amino acids. For the CDR3, the DNA is TGTGCCAGCAGGGTGACTACGAACACTGAAGCTTTCTTT. This sequence encodes CASRVTTNTEAFF.

This clonotype has at least ten counts. The chain couples TRBV7-6 to TRBJ2-7; D tentatively fits TRBD1 or TRBD2 (5 bases each). The germline gives CDR1 SGHVS, CDR2 FNYEAQ. The CDR3 totals 15 residues. Trimming stripped 5 bases from V and 2 bases from J, with 16 bases between. In DNA, the CDR3 is TGTGCCAGCAGCCCCTACCGGGGCCCACCCTACGAGCAGTACTTC. Translation gives CASSPYRGPPYEQYF.

A few counts support this clonotype. This chain links TRBV3-1 with TRBJ1-5; 7 bases align to TRBD1. Per germline, CDR1 LGHDT and CDR2 YNNKEL (reference sequence). The CDR3 consists of 15 residues. V lost 1 base and J lost 3; bases outside the gene matches: 3. CDR3 in amino acids: CASSQGGTVNQPQHF. CDR3 coding DNA: TGTGCCAGCAGCCAAGGGGGGACAGTCAATCAGCCCCAGCATTTT.

Of note for this clonotype: A far more abundant clone sits one base away, making this likely a read error. The rearrangement joins TRBV2 to TRBJ2-5; 9 positions agree with TRBD2. The V and J ends lost 6 bases and 11 bases, in that order; junction bases with no gene match: 16. CDR1 and CDR2 from the germline V gene are SNHLY and FYNNEI. The CDR3 length is 15 residues. This CDR3 reads CASSFGSGRSGEQYF. The DNA of the CDR3 is TGTGCCAGCAGCTTTGGGAGCGGGAGGTCGGGTGAGCAGTACTTC.

This clonotype was seen a handful of times. The gene calls are TRBV20-1 and TRBJ2-1; 9 bases line up with TRBD2. The V gene's germline CDR1 is DFQATT and CDR2 SNEGSKA (reference sequence). The V and J ends lost 0 bases and 0 bases, in that order; junction bases with no gene match: 9. The CDR3 totals 18 residues. The CDR3 sequence is CSARDGFPSGNSYNEQFF. In DNA, the CDR3 is TGCAGTGCTAGAGATGGGTTTCCTAGCGGGAACTCCTACAATGAGCAGTTCTTC.

The sample holds many counts of this clonotype. J is TRBJ2-6 and V is TRBV28; D ambiguous. Between the trimmed V and J ends, which lost 3 bases and 2 bases, there was a span of 2 bases. The CDR3 is 13 residues long. CDR1 and CDR2 (germline): MDHEN, SYDVKM. The CDR3: CASSLPGANVLTF. DNA of the CDR3: TGTGCCAGCAGTTTGCCTGGGGCCAACGTCCTGACTTTC.

This chain uses TRBV13 with TRBJ1-4; 10 nucleotides align to TRBD1. CDR1 and CDR2 from the germline V gene are PRHDT and FYEKMQ (reference sequence). The CDR3 has 16 residues. The V and J ends lost 4 bases and 7 bases, in that order; junction bases with no gene match: 9. The CDR3 nucleotides read TGTGCCAGCAGCTCGCCCTCCGACAGGGGGCTTGAAAAACTGTTTTTT. It yields the protein CASSSPSDRGLEKLFF.

As regards this clonotype: This may come from a read error, since a much larger clone is one base off. The chain carries TRBV7-3 and TRBJ2-1; 9 bases line up with TRBD1. V shed 5 bases and J 2 bases; nucleotides not matched to a gene: 7. Germline CDR1 SGHTA, CDR2 FQGTGA. The CDR3 runs 16 residues. The CDR3 nucleotides are TGTGCCAGCAGCGACAGGGGGGACGTCCCCTACAATGAGCAGTTCTTC. Amino acids: CASSDRGDVPYNEQFF.

This chain links TRBV28 with TRBJ1-4; 8 bases are shared with TRBD1. CDR1 and CDR2 from the germline V gene are MDHEN and SYDVKM. V lost 8 bases to trimming and J lost 6 bases; unmatched junction nucleotides: 11. CDR3 length equals 15 residues. In nucleotides, the CDR3 is TGTGCCAGCTATAGCACCGGGACAGGACATGAAAAACTGTTTTTT. This translates into CASYSTGTGHEKLFF. Variable domain in full (rest from reference TRBV28 and TRBJ1-4): DVKVTQSSRYLVKRTGEKVFLECVQDMDHENMFWYRQDPGLGLRLIYFSYDVKMKEKGDIPEGYSVSREKKERFSLILESASTNQTSMYLCASYSTGTGHEKLFFGSGTQLSVL.

This clonotype was observed a handful of times. The chain couples TRBV4-2 to TRBJ2-7, with 7 bases matching TRBD2. Trimming took 1 base from V and 3 from J; bases not matched to a gene: 6. This CDR3 spans 15 amino acids. Looked up from germline, CDR1 is LGHNA and CDR2 is YNFKEQ. CDR3 amino acids: CASSQVLAEVYEQYF. The CDR3 nucleotides are TGTGCCAGCAGCCAAGTCCTAGCGGAGGTCTACGAGCAGTACTTC.

The rearrangement joins TRBV6-2 or TRBV6-3 to TRBJ2-7; D gene uncertain. Germline CDR1 reads MNHEY; CDR2 reads SVGEGT. With 0 bases removed from V and 0 bases from J, the gap between germline ends came to 12 bases. The length of the CDR3 is 16 residues. CDR3 coding DNA: TGTGCCAGCAGTTACTCGACGGTCAGGAGCTCCTACGAGCAGTACTTC. Its translation: CASSYSTVRSSYEQYF.

The sample holds many counts of this clonotype. The chain carries TRBV28 and TRBJ2-3; 11 nucleotides agree with TRBD2. CDR1 MDHEN and CDR2 SYDVKM come from the germline V gene. The CDR3 extends over 15 amino acids. The junction had 8 bases not matched to a gene; V was cut back by 8 bases and J by 4 bases. CDR3 bases: TGTGCCAGCGGATCTAGCGGGAGGCACCCAGATACGCAGTATTTT. Amino acids: CASGSSGRHPDTQYF.

The chain employs TRBV9 and TRBJ2-7, with D possibly called TRBD1 or TRBD2 (6 bases each). Germline loops: CDR1 SGDLS, CDR2 YYNGEE. V lost 0 bases, J lost 1 base, and 11 bases lay in between. The CDR3 covers 15 residues. The CDR3 DNA reads TGTGCCAGCAGCGTAGCTACAGGGAGGTCCTACGAGCAGTACTTC. Translating gives CASSVATGRSYEQYF.

This clonotype was picked up a small number of times. V usage is TRBV7-2 and J usage is TRBJ1-3; D is unresolved. In germline, CDR1 is SGHTA, CDR2 FQGNSA. V was clipped by 4 bases and J by 4 bases, with 11 bases between them. CDR3 length: 14 residues. The DNA for the CDR3 is TGTGCCAGCAGCTCCTACATTTCCGGAAACACCATATATTTT. It translates to CASSSYISGNTIYF.

This clonotype occurred many times. The gene calls are TRBV6-1 and TRBJ2-6, with TRBD1 identical over 8 bases. V gave up 7 bases and J gave up 3 bases; unmatched junction bases: 8. Germline V gene lookup returns CDR1 MNHNS and CDR2 SASEGT. The CDR3 is 16 amino acids. CDR3 in amino acids: CASIRQGSSGANVLTF. The DNA for the CDR3 is TGTGCCAGCATCAGACAGGGGAGTAGTGGGGCCAACGTCCTGACTTTC.